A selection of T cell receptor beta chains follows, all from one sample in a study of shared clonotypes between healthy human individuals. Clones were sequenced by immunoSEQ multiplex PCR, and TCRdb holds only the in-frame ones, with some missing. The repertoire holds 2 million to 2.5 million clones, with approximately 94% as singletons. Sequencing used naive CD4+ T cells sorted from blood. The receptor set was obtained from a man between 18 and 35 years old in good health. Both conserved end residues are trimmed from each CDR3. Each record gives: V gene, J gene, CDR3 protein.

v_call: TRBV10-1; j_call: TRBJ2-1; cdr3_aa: ASSPSGSTDEQF
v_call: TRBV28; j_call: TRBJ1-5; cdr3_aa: ASSTYRGLNQPQH
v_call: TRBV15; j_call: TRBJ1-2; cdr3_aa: ATSRDLLGQGSAGYT
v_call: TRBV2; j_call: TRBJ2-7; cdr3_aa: ASSLAGATYEQY
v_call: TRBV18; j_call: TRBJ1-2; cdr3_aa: ASSPPGLRIYGYT
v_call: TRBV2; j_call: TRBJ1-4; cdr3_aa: ASGAQGAGEKLF
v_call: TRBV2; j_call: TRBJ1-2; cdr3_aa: ASSETQGLDGYT
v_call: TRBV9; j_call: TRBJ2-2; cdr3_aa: ASSVAPGTGNTGELF
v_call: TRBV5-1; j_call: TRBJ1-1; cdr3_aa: ASSDEHRGGTEAF
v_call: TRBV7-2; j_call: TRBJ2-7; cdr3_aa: ASSSYRGSSYEQY